This T cell receptor (beta chain) came from a study of blood T cells in healthy people across ages. Study outcomes and limitations: With unsorted PBMCs, a conclusive comparison of naive versus antigen-experienced cells was not possible. When set beside aged donors, long-lived donors presented more naive CD4+ cells and higher diversity. Changes in expanded clonotypes were possibly confounded, as the CMV status of donors was unknown.

This clonotype appeared a few times. Antigen specificity is unknown. V lost 3 bases and J lost 4; bases outside the gene matches: 1. The CDR3 has 13 residues. Germline V gene data show CDR1 as DFQATT and CDR2 as SNEGSKA (reference sequence). A second PCR, run for about 7 to 11 cycles, used a sample-barcoded 5' primer plus a J-beta primer mix. Tagging of each cDNA molecule was performed by a template-switch adaptor with 12 random nucleotides. TCRdb fed the 5' RACE reads into MiXCR, producing one record per CDR3 protein. The sample comprises 700,000 to 800,000 distinct CDR3 sequences, around 46% of which are singletons, and roughly 19% rests with the top ten.

The clonotype was recovered from a woman aged 55-70 years in good health. The chain combines TRBV20-1 with TRBJ2-1, with 9 nucleotides matching TRBD1. Sequencing was done on a sample of blood. This CDR3 is CSASGQGYNEQFF. The CDR3 DNA is TGCAGTGCTAGCGGACAGGGGTACAATGAGCAGTTCTTC.